The 23 T cell receptor beta chains below come from one sample, sequenced in a study of blood T cell repertoires in COVID-19. Profiled with immunoSEQ multiplex PCR; TCRdb holds only in-frame clones, not every one. The sample shows some 250,000 clones, around nine tenths of them seen only once. Sequencing was performed on PBMCs or T cells enriched from blood (not recorded which). These receptors were obtained from a man aged 35-49 years who had recovered from COVID-19.

The V and J genes are TRBV30 and TRBJ2-3; 11 bases are shared with TRBD2. The CDR3 contains 14 residues. The germline CDR1 and CDR2 sequences are GTSNPN and SVGIG (reference sequence). Unmatched junction bases numbered 1, after V lost 1 base and J lost 4 bases. The CDR3 sequence: CAWSGSGGADTQYF. In nucleotides, the CDR3 is TGTGCCTGGAGTGGTAGCGGGGGGGCAGATACGCAGTATTTT. The whole variable domain, remainder taken from reference TRBV30 and TRBJ2-3, is SQTIHQWPATLVQPVGSPLSLECTVEGTSNPNLYWYRQAAGRGLQLLFYSVGIGQISSEVPQNLSASRPQDRQFILSSKKLLLSDSGFYLCAWSGSGGADTQYFGPGTRLTVL.

This rearrangement joins TRBV7-7 to TRBJ2-5; weak D call: TRBD2 (6 bases). Trimming pared 0 bases from V and 1 base from J, leaving 9 bases between. The germline CDR1 and CDR2 sequences are SSHAT and FNYEAQ (reference sequence). This CDR3 comprises 15 residues. CDR3 region: CASSLAVEGQETQYF. CDR3 nucleotide sequence: TGTGCCAGCAGCTTAGCGGTGGAGGGCCAAGAGACCCAGTACTTC.

V gene TRBV6-4 combines with J gene TRBJ2-7, with 8 bases matching TRBD1. V was clipped by 7 bases and J by 0 bases; unmatched bases: 14. Germline loops: CDR1 MRHNA, CDR2 SNTAGT. This CDR3 is built from 17 residues. The CDR3 DNA reads TGTGCCAGCAAGGAGGGGCAGGGGGCTTGGAGCTCCTACGAGCAGTACTTC. It encodes CASKEGQGAWSSYEQYF.

The rearrangement uses TRBV29-1 and TRBJ1-5, with a possible D match to TRBD1 (6 bases). The CDR3 is 13 residues long. Germline V gene sequence: CDR1 SQVTM, CDR2 ANQGSEA. V lost 4 bases to trimming and J lost 7 bases, with 14 bases between them. CDR3 amino acids: CSVVGQPEQPQHF. In DNA form, the CDR3 reads TGCAGCGTTGTGGGACAACCTGAACAGCCCCAGCATTTT.

V and J are TRBV7-3 and TRBJ2-3, with TRBD1 matching 9 bases. The CDR3 loop spans 16 amino acids. Germline V gene sequence: CDR1 SGHTA, CDR2 FQGTGA. V shed 6 bases and J 1 base; nucleotides not matched to a gene: 8. The CDR3: CASRSGQGIGTDTQYF. The CDR3 region has the DNA TGTGCCAGCAGAAGCGGACAGGGGATTGGCACAGATACGCAGTATTTT.

This chain links TRBV27 with TRBJ2-7; perhaps TRBD1 as D (6 bases). The germline V and J ends were trimmed by 6 bases and 2 bases, with 14 bases remaining between them. The CDR3 is 14 amino acids. Germline V gene sequence: CDR1 MNHEY, CDR2 SMNVEV (reference sequence). Here the CDR3 DNA reads TGTGCCAGCAGATGGGGACAAGCACCCTACGAGCAGTACTTC. This codes for CASRWGQAPYEQYF.

The chain combines TRBV7-9 with TRBJ2-7; D may be TRBD2 (5 bases). CDR3 size: 15 residues. Germline values: CDR1 SEHNR, CDR2 FQNEAQ (reference sequence). Trimming took 4 bases from V and 3 from J, leaving 16 bases between them. CDR3 DNA: TGTGCCAGCAGCTCCCCTAGAGGGTTGAACTACGAGCAGTACTTC. It translates to CASSSPRGLNYEQYF.

The J gene is TRBJ2-7, the V gene TRBV9; 7 positions agree with TRBD2. The CDR3 has 16 residues. Germline CDR1 reads SGDLS; CDR2 reads YYNGEE. With V trimmed by 0 bases and J by 1 base, 7 bases remained unmatched. CDR3 loop: CASSVAPLAGSYEQYF. The CDR3 coding sequence is TGTGCCAGCAGCGTAGCTCCATTAGCGGGTTCCTACGAGCAGTACTTC.

V usage is TRBV5-6 and J usage is TRBJ1-4; a weak D match, TRBD1 (6 bases). This CDR3 spans 15 amino acids. Germline loops: CDR1 SGHDT, CDR2 YYEEEE. The V end lost 2 bases, the J end lost 6 bases, and 14 bases lay between the germline ends. The CDR3 DNA is TGTGCCAGCAGCTTAACAGGGTTAGGATATGAAAAACTGTTTTTT. It yields the protein CASSLTGLGYEKLFF.

The chain joins TRBV19 to TRBJ1-3; possibly TRBD1 for D (5 bases). CDR3 length: 15 amino acids. V gave up 4 bases and J gave up 0 bases, with 10 bases separating them. Germline V gives CDR1 LNHDA, CDR2 SQIVND (reference sequence). The chain's CDR3 is CASSTRQFSGNTIYF. The CDR3 DNA sequence: TGTGCCAGTAGTACCAGACAGTTCTCTGGAAACACCATATATTTT.

The J gene is TRBJ2-6, the V gene TRBV27, with D unclear. This CDR3 is built from 15 residues. Germline V lookup: CDR1 MNHEY, CDR2 SMNVEV (reference sequence). Deletions cut 2 bases from V and 0 bases from J, with 5 bases between. In DNA form, the CDR3 reads TGTGCCAGCAGTTTAGTTTACTCTGGGGCCAACGTCCTGACTTTC. It codes for CASSLVYSGANVLTF.

The chain links TRBV9 to TRBJ2-5, with TRBD1 as a possible D gene (5 bases). The CDR3 totals 15 residues. Germline V CDR1 and CDR2: SGDLS, YYNGEE. V lost 0 bases to trimming and J lost 0 bases, with 9 bases between them. CDR3 protein: CASSVGQKYQETQYF. As DNA, the CDR3 is TGTGCCAGCAGCGTAGGACAGAAGTACCAAGAGACCCAGTACTTC.

This sequence joins TRBV7-8 and TRBJ1-3; D is possibly TRBD1 (5 bases). V was shortened by 1 base and J by 0 bases, with 13 bases between the two germline ends. This CDR3 comprises 17 residues. Germline V CDR1 and CDR2: SGHVS, FQNEAQ. This CDR3 is CASSLEGTRYSGNTIYF. CDR3 nucleotide sequence: TGTGCCAGCAGCTTAGAGGGGACTCGCTACTCTGGAAACACCATATATTTT.

V is TRBV7-6 and J is TRBJ2-4; no clear D gene. Germline V lookup: CDR1 SGHVS, CDR2 FNYEAQ. Trimming removed 5 bases at V and 3 bases at J, with 23 bases between. The CDR3 spans 18 residues. The CDR3 sequence: CASSPTTQHNGNKNIQYF. Here the CDR3 DNA reads TGTGCCAGCAGCCCCACAACACAACATAATGGTAACAAAAACATTCAGTACTTC.

V gene TRBV10-3 combines with J gene TRBJ1-3, with a weak D call TRBD1 (5 bases). The germline gives CDR1 ENHRY, CDR2 SYGVKD. The CDR3 runs 14 residues. V was clipped by 3 bases and J by 2 bases, with 8 bases between them. The CDR3 DNA reads as TGTGCCATCAGTGACCAGACAGCTGGAAACACCATATATTTT. As protein: CAISDQTAGNTIYF.

CDR3 DNA: TGTGCCAGCAACCCTGGATCGGGGGGGACGAGTGCTTACACTGAAGCTTTCTTT. Encoded protein: CASNPGSGGTSAYTEAFF. The chain combines TRBV7-9 with TRBJ1-1, with D possibly being TRBD1 (5 bases). Trimming cost V 7 bases and J 3 bases, with 27 bases left between them. In germline, CDR1 is SEHNR, CDR2 FQNEAQ (reference sequence). The CDR3 totals 18 residues.

The chain uses TRBV4-1 and TRBJ2-3, with D perhaps TRBD2 (6 bases). V lost 1 base and J lost 3, with 14 bases in between. This CDR3 region has 16 residues. Looked up from germline, CDR1 is MGHRA and CDR2 is YSYEKL. CDR3 protein: CASSQGGLPSTDTQYF. The CDR3 nucleotides read TGCGCCAGCAGCCAAGGGGGACTCCCCTCGACAGATACGCAGTATTTT.

The chain couples TRBV3-1 (or the pseudogene TRBV3-2) to TRBJ1-1, with TRBD1 matching 7 bases. J was trimmed by 7 bases and V by 1 base; bases with no gene match: 3. Per germline, CDR1 LGHDT and CDR2 YNNKEL (reference sequence). The CDR3 is 13 residues long. As DNA, the CDR3 is TGTGCCAGCAGCCAAGTTAGGGACAGTGAAGCTTTCTTT. Amino acids: CASSQVRDSEAFF.

This clone was found a few times. The CDR3 reads CASSVERDMNTEAFF. The CDR3 coding sequence is TGTGCCAGCAGCGTAGAGAGGGACATGAACACTGAAGCTTTCTTT. The V call is TRBV9, the J call TRBJ1-1; D is perhaps TRBD1 (6 bases). The CDR3 covers 15 residues. The germline V and J ends were trimmed by 0 bases and 0 bases, with 9 bases remaining between them. The germline CDR1 and CDR2 sequences are SGDLS and YYNGEE.

V usage is TRBV7-2 and J usage is TRBJ2-1; 10 nucleotides line up with TRBD1. Germline V gene sequence: CDR1 SGHTA, CDR2 FQGNSA. This CDR3 region has 17 residues. V was pared by 1 base and J by 7 bases, with 10 bases of the junction left unmatched. CDR3 in amino acids: CASSLGFPGQGFNEQFF. CDR3 coding DNA: TGTGCCAGCAGCTTAGGATTTCCGGGACAGGGGTTTAATGAGCAGTTCTTC. The full variable domain, its missing parts supplied by reference TRBV7-2 and TRBJ2-1, is GAGVSQSPSNKVTEKGKDVELRCDPISGHTALYWYRQSLGQGLEFLIYFQGNSAPDKSGLPSDRFSAERTGGSVSTLTIQRTQQEDSAVYLCASSLGFPGQGFNEQFFGPGTRLTVL.

The rearrangement joins TRBV5-3 to TRBJ1-2; unclear D gene. TRBV5-3 is designated an ORF whose function remains uncertain. The germline V and J ends were trimmed by 4 bases and 8 bases, with 12 bases remaining between them. The CDR3 spans 12 residues. The CDR3 region has the DNA TGTGCCAGAAGCGTACATTCCCGAGGCTACACCTTC. Translated: CARSVHSRGYTF.

This sequence joins TRBV19 and TRBJ2-7, with unresolved D. This CDR3 comprises 13 residues. Trimming took off 1 base at V and 6 bases at J, with 10 bases between the two ends. Germline V lookup: CDR1 LNHDA, CDR2 SQIVND (reference sequence). The CDR3 DNA is TGTGCCAGTAGTATAGGTTCCACAAGCGAGCAGTACTTC. Its protein product is CASSIGSTSEQYF.

J is TRBJ1-2 and V is TRBV27; 8 bases map to TRBD1. The V gene's germline CDR1 is MNHEY and CDR2 SMNVEV (reference sequence). This CDR3 has 17 residues. Trimming removed 3 bases from V and 3 bases from J; junction bases left unmatched: 12. The CDR3 DNA reads TGTGCCAGCAGTTTTTCGATGCAGGGGGCGCGGTACTATGGCTACACCTTC. Protein sequence: CASSFSMQGARYYGYTF.